The entry below gives a single TCR beta chain sequence along with its context. Which antigen it targets is not known. Per-base quality was not reported, and no clone a single base away is much larger than it. From its cysteine to its phenylalanine, the CDR3 spans 13 amino acids. This entry keeps only the CDR3 DNA: 39 bases, framed from base 1. V is pruned by 11 bases and J by 1 base, leaving 5 bases of the junction without a gene match. The data belong to a study of blood T cell repertoires in COVID-19 (dated by TCRdb to the early 2020s). At the level of the whole study: The collaborator samples originated in the United States, Italy and Spain and spanned the acute and convalescent phases of COVID-19. Samples came from the ongoing ImmuneRACE study (first 160 participants) plus 1,254 subjects from 6 global collaborators. Subjects who had been exposed to COVID-19, were actively infected with it, or had recovered from it provided the deeply sampled blood TCRbeta repertoires that made up the dataset. Nearly every sample came with metadata listing a de-identified subject ID, COVID-19 status, age in years and sex. The repertoires were released in a freely available public database meant as a resource for research on the immune response to SARS-CoV-2. The prospective study material was composed of cDNA or gDNA derived from T cells, B-cell-depleted T cells, or PBMCs. Where available, HLA class I and class II types were taken from metadata supplied by the sample provider and were not determined by assay-based typing.

Whole blood was collected in K2EDTA tubes by collaborating institutions according to the institutions' own protocols. Collaborator samples were shipped for TCRbeta analysis as frozen whole blood, isolated PBMCs, or DNA extracted from either sample type. What the study reported, not specific to this receptor: How much clinical and demographic metadata was included differed by source and by participant, and the metadata was provided uncurated.

The immunoSEQ Assay, a bias-controlled multiplex PCR, was used to amplify TCRbeta CDR3 regions from genomic DNA. In the authors' own workflow: The number of nucleated cells in each sample was estimated by amplification of reference gene primers within the assay. To quantify the absolute abundance of each unique TCRbeta CDR3 rearrangement, sequence reads were collapsed and filtered. For each sample, productive Simpson clonality was calculated as the square root of Simpson's diversity index over productive rearrangements. Held by TCRdb, this immuneACCESS table contains in-frame sequences only and omits some clones. Under half of the omission traces to an unresolved V gene where checked; the cause of the rest is unknown. Clone size and V and J calls were adopted from that table, with D and trimming inferred from the DNA. The sample contains around 17,000 clones, about 91% of them found a single time. More than 10% of the sample is held by the ten biggest clonotypes.

Sequencing was done on a sample of peripheral blood. In this chain, TRBV6-7 is recombined with TRBJ2-1; 7 middle bases align to TRBD2. TRBV6-7 is treated as an ORF (open reading frame) with a function not yet certain. This receptor was identified in a human donor in a cohort sampled during active COVID-19. The nucleotide sequence is given as TGTGCCCCCCCTAGCGGTTCCTACAATGAGCAGTTCTTC. Its product reads: CAPPSGSYNEQFF.